This T cell receptor beta chain was found in a study of OX40 agonist ivuxolimab in advanced cancers. For context, the study as a whole: Ivuxolimab was an agonistic, fully human IgG2 monoclonal antibody directed against OX40 (CD134), a costimulatory receptor. Intravenous ivuxolimab was administered to patients every 2 weeks at six dose levels: 0.01, 0.1, 0.3, 1.5, 3 and 10 mg/kg. Among the approximately 54 dose-escalation patients, about 20 had hepatocellular carcinoma, roughly 15 melanoma, 9 renal cell carcinoma and 9 head and neck cancer. A male proportion of around 81% and a mean age of 60 years, ranging from 23 to 79, were recorded for the dose-escalation cohort. Patients were allowed to have had prior anti-PD-1, anti-PD-L1 or anti-CTLA-4 therapy, and approximately 40% of the dose-escalation patients had been treated with checkpoint inhibitors. Partial responses were achieved by three dose-escalation patients, of whom one had hepatocellular carcinoma and two had cutaneous melanoma. Peripheral TCRbeta sequencing was intended to test whether TCR sequence diversity was altered and clonal T-cell expansion was caused by ivuxolimab. The paper covers the monotherapy dose-escalation part of the phase I ivuxolimab trial, which included N of about 51 patients. The paper as a whole reports these results and caveats: At doses of 0.1 to 3.0 mg/kg, clonal expansion of both CD4+ and CD8+ blood T cells was observed from baseline to week 6. In partial responders in the 0.1-3.0 mg/kg groups, normalized peripheral clonal expansion was found to be among the lowest, especially among CD8+ T cells. Low levels of normalized T-cell clonal expansion were also seen in some patients who did not respond. The antigen specificity of the peripheral T cells that underwent clonal expansion was not determined. After ivuxolimab, more expanded clones were found on average in CD8+ T cells than in CD4+ T cells.

Patients with a history of autoimmune disease or receiving systemic immunosuppression were excluded from the trial. In every dose cohort, peripheral blood was drawn for TCR sequencing at baseline, cycle 4 day 1, and cycle 7 day 1. The samples were taken from a phase I, first-in-human, multicenter, open-label dose-escalation trial of ivuxolimab. Adults with locally advanced or metastatic melanoma, renal cell carcinoma, hepatocellular carcinoma or head and neck squamous cell carcinoma were enrolled in the trial. Before TCR sequencing, CD4+ T cells and CD8+ T cells from peripheral blood were sorted into separate populations. The V end loses 4 bases and the J end loses 1 base, and a stretch of 10 bases separates them. Spanning cysteine to phenylalanine, the CDR3 consists of 14 amino acids. The only DNA kept is the CDR3, 42 bases in frame from the first base. Per the germline V gene, SNHLY is the CDR1 and FYNNEI is the CDR2.

In regard to this clone: This receptor's antigen is unknown. Base qualities were left out, and no much larger clone turns up one base away.

Genomic DNA was extracted from sorted cells for sequencing of the TCRbeta CDR3 region. TCRbeta CDR3 regions were sequenced using the immunoSEQ Assay. The immuneACCESS repertoire file appears here via TCRdb, limited to in-frame rearrangements. These files lack a portion of the clones; in checked studies, under half of the deficit traces to unresolved V genes, and the cause of the others is not known. The sample contains around 70,000 clones, approximately 90% of them found a single time. The ten largest account for around 8% of the sample. Rearrangement joined TRBV2 to TRBJ1-1, with no D gene named confidently. This clonotype was sampled from an adult with an advanced solid tumor such as melanoma, head and neck, liver or kidney cancer. The sample consisted of CD4+ or CD8+ T cells sorted from blood, taken in a trial of the OX40 agonist ivuxolimab. CDR3 region: CASSGPGANTEAFF. The base sequence is TGTGCCAGCAGTGGCCCCGGAGCGAACACTGAAGCTTTCTTT.